This T cell receptor beta chain was recovered during a study of blood T cell repertoires in COVID-19 (dated by TCRdb to the early 2020s). With respect to the entire study: Samples from collaborators originated in the United States, Italy and Spain and spanned both the acute and convalescent phases of COVID-19. Where HLA class I and class II types were available, the types were taken from metadata supplied by the sample provider, not from assay-based typing. Samples came from the ongoing ImmuneRACE study (first 160 participants) plus 1,254 subjects from 6 global collaborators. The prospective study material was composed of cDNA or gDNA derived from T cells, B-cell-depleted T cells, or PBMCs. Deeply sampled blood TCRbeta repertoires from subjects exposed to, actively infected with, or recovered from COVID-19 were included in the dataset. The repertoires were made available in a free public database intended to serve as a resource for research on the immune response to SARS-CoV-2. A de-identified subject ID, COVID-19 status, age in years and sex were almost always included in the sample metadata. The full study reports these points: How much clinical and demographic metadata was included differed by source and by participant, and the metadata was provided uncurated.

The collaborating institutions used their own protocols to collect whole blood in K2EDTA tubes. Collaborator samples were shipped for TCRbeta analysis as frozen whole blood, isolated PBMCs, or DNA extracted from either sample type. The junction shows trimming of 1 base on V and 0 bases on J, plus 9 bases between the germline ends. The germline V gene encodes CDR1 SEHNR and CDR2 FQNEAQ (reference sequence). Measured from the cysteine to the phenylalanine, the CDR3 is 15 residues long. The only DNA kept is the CDR3, 45 bases in frame from the first base. As for this clone: The specificity of this receptor is unknown. Qualities for individual bases were not recorded, and no much larger clone is one base off.

The immunoSEQ Assay, a bias-controlled multiplex PCR, was used to amplify TCRbeta CDR3 regions from genomic DNA. The original pipeline was this. Nucleated cell counts per sample were estimated from amplification of reference gene primers within the assay. To quantify the absolute abundance of each unique TCRbeta CDR3 rearrangement, sequence reads were collapsed and filtered. For each sample, productive Simpson clonality was calculated as the square root of Simpson's diversity index across productive rearrangements. Drawn from immuneACCESS, this table holds only the in-frame rearrangements with V and J called that TCRdb kept. Clones are partly lost; checked studies trace under half to an unresolved V gene and leave the rest unexplained. V and J calls and clone size are copied from that table; D and trimming were computed from the DNA. The sample table shows around 120,000 clones, and more than 60% are seen once. Together, the top ten hold roughly 2% of the sample.

The specimen was peripheral blood. The chain uses TRBV7-9 and TRBJ2-5; tentative D gene TRBD2, with 5 bases matching. The receptor's source is an older man with acute or convalescent COVID-19. The nucleotides read TGTGCCAGCAGCTTAGTAGCGCGGTACCAAGAGACCCAGTACTTC. The translation is CASSLVARYQETQYF.